These 22 T cell receptor beta chains came from one sample sequenced in a study of blood T cell repertoires in COVID-19. Sequencing was performed with immunoSEQ multiplex PCR; in TCRdb, only in-frame clones are kept and a portion is missing. Seen here are 95,000 to 150,000 clones, 84% observed once, and the top ten hold over 3%. The sequencing sample was made of PBMCs or T cells enriched from blood (not recorded which). The receptors shown here come from a woman aged 25-40 years who had recovered from COVID-19.

This chain connects TRBV13 to TRBJ1-2; 9 nucleotides match TRBD1. The J segment lost 4 bases and the V segment lost 4 bases, leaving 1 base of the junction unmatched. Germline loops: CDR1 PRHDT, CDR2 FYEKMQ (reference sequence). The CDR3 runs to 13 residues. For the CDR3, the DNA is TGTGCCAGCAGCTCGGACAGGGGCTATGGCTACACCTTC. The encoded protein is CASSSDRGYGYTF.

This clone was counted a few times. V usage is TRBV19 and J usage is TRBJ2-1; possibly TRBD2 for D (6 bases). Trimming pared 3 bases from V and 5 bases from J, leaving 17 bases between. This CDR3 has 16 residues. Germline values: CDR1 LNHDA, CDR2 SQIVND (reference sequence). CDR3 sequence reads: CASSIIGTPGHNEQFF. CDR3 DNA: TGTGCCAGTAGTATCATCGGGACTCCCGGGCACAATGAGCAGTTCTTC.

V usage is TRBV5-4 and J usage is TRBJ2-4, with TRBD2 matching over 7 bases. The CDR3 extends over 17 amino acids. Germline V lookup: CDR1 SGHNT, CDR2 YYREEE (reference sequence). V shed 0 bases and J 0 bases; nucleotides not matched to a gene: 6. This CDR3 reads CASSLEGSGEAKNIQYF. DNA for the CDR3: TGTGCCAGCAGCTTGGAGGGGAGCGGGGAAGCCAAAAACATTCAGTACTTC.

There are a few counts of this clone. The chain joins TRBV15 to TRBJ2-7; D might be TRBD2 (5 bases). Trimming took off 9 bases at V and 5 bases at J, with 17 bases between the two ends. Per the germline V gene, CDR1 is LNHNV and CDR2 is YYDKDF (reference sequence). This CDR3 has 13 residues. The CDR3 loop reads CATQSGNLDEQYF. As DNA, the CDR3 is TGTGCCACACAAAGCGGAAACCTCGACGAGCAGTACTTC.

The chain carries TRBV18 and TRBJ1-1, with 8 bases aligning to TRBD1. The ends lost 1 base at V and 5 bases at J; junction bases unmatched: 6. CDR1 and CDR2 (germline): KGHSH, LQKENI. This CDR3 contains 15 residues. CDR3 sequence (DNA): TGTGCCAGCTCACCACGGACAGGGCAGAGAACTGAAGCTTTCTTT. This translates into CASSPRTGQRTEAFF.

This clone occurred once. The chain combines TRBV28 with TRBJ1-1; D is uncertain. The CDR3 has 11 residues. CDR1 and CDR2 from the germline V gene are MDHEN and SYDVKM. Trimming stripped 10 bases from V and 5 bases from J, with 11 bases between. The CDR3 nucleotides read TGTGCCATCATTACTAGGACTGAAGCTTTCTTT. As protein: CAIITRTEAFF.

V usage is TRBV11-2 and J usage is TRBJ2-1; 9 nucleotides agree with TRBD2. V was clipped by 5 bases and J by 4 bases; unmatched bases: 12. The germline CDR1 and CDR2 sequences are SGHAT and FQNNGV. The CDR3 contains 17 residues. The CDR3, as DNA: TGTGCCAGCAGCCGTTTTGTAGGGACTAGCTCTTACAATGAGCAGTTCTTC. Translating it yields CASSRFVGTSSYNEQFF.

The rearrangement joins TRBV19 to TRBJ1-2; D is perhaps TRBD1 (6 bases). Germline V gene sequence: CDR1 LNHDA, CDR2 SQIVND (reference sequence). V lost 4 bases and J lost 1, with 13 bases in between. The CDR3 is made up of 15 amino acids. The CDR3 here is CASSSRGGSNYGYTF. CDR3 DNA: TGTGCCAGTAGTAGCAGGGGAGGGAGTAACTATGGCTACACCTTC.

This chain joins TRBV6-4 and TRBJ2-3; 9 nucleotides match TRBD2. This CDR3 contains 16 residues. V was pared by 3 bases and J by 5 bases, with 9 bases of the junction left unmatched. Per germline, CDR1 MRHNA and CDR2 SNTAGT. CDR3 protein: CASSEWRTSDRDTQYF. DNA of the CDR3: TGTGCCAGCAGTGAATGGCGGACTAGCGACAGAGATACGCAGTATTTT.

This sequence joins TRBV4-2 and TRBJ2-2; 8 positions agree with TRBD2. V gave up 3 bases and J gave up 1 base; unmatched junction bases: 4. The CDR3 consists of 16 residues. Germline CDR1 and CDR2: LGHNA and YNFKEQ. For the CDR3, the DNA is TGTGCCAGCAGCCAGGTAGCGGGACTGAACACCGGGGAGCTGTTTTTT. Protein: CASSQVAGLNTGELFF.

This chain joins TRBV7-6 and TRBJ1-1, with no clear D. Trimming took 1 base from V and 2 from J, leaving 14 bases between them. CDR3 size: 16 residues. Germline V gene data show CDR1 as SGHVS and CDR2 as FNYEAQ. The CDR3 DNA is TGTGCCAGCAGCTTAGAGGATGGGAGGATAAACACTGAAGCTTTCTTT. This translates into CASSLEDGRINTEAFF.

The rearrangement joins TRBV19 to TRBJ2-3; TRBD2 matches at 9 bases. CDR1 and CDR2 from the germline V gene are LNHDA and SQIVND (reference sequence). This CDR3 is built from 14 residues. Trimming cost V 5 bases and J 6 bases; bases outside gene matches: 6. CDR3 protein: CASSFGLARDTQYF. In nucleotides, the CDR3 is TGTGCCAGTAGTTTTGGACTAGCGAGGGATACGCAGTATTTT. Full variable domain (rest looked up from reference TRBV19 and TRBJ2-3): DGGITQSPKYLFRKEGQNVTLSCEQNLNHDAMYWYRQDPGQGLRLIYYSQIVNDFQKGDIAEGYSVSREKKESFPLTVTSAQKNPTAFYLCASSFGLARDTQYFGPGTRLTVL.

The chain uses TRBV7-2 and TRBJ1-2; TRBD1 matches 9 bases. With 2 bases clipped from V and 4 bases from J, the junction kept 5 bases outside the gene matches. Germline loops: CDR1 SGHTA, CDR2 FQGNSA. The CDR3 loop spans 15 amino acids. The CDR3 sequence: CASSLNPTGGYGYTF. CDR3 in DNA: TGTGCCAGCAGCTTAAATCCGACAGGGGGCTATGGCTACACCTTC.

The chain carries TRBV15 and TRBJ2-7, with TRBD2 matching 7 bases. J was trimmed by 0 bases and V by 1 base; bases with no gene match: 6. This CDR3 region has 16 residues. Germline V gene data show CDR1 as LNHNV and CDR2 as YYDKDF (reference sequence). The CDR3 nucleotides are TGTGCCACCAGCAGAGGGGGGGGTCTTGGCTCCTACGAGCAGTACTTC. Protein: CATSRGGGLGSYEQYF.

CDR3 loop: CASSPRGLAASYEQYF. Here the CDR3 DNA reads TGTGCCAGCAGCCCGAGAGGACTAGCGGCCTCCTACGAGCAGTACTTC. The V gene is TRBV7-2, the J gene TRBJ2-7; the match to TRBD2 covers 10 bases. The V gene's germline CDR1 is SGHTA and CDR2 FQGNSA. The CDR3 is made up of 16 amino acids. V gave up 5 bases and J gave up 0 bases; unmatched junction bases: 7.

The chain combines TRBV6-5 with TRBJ1-5, with D possibly TRBD1 on 6 matching bases. Germline CDR1 is MNHEY and CDR2 is SVGAGI. V was cut by 6 bases and J by 3 bases, with 15 bases left in between. The CDR3 is 15 residues long. Here the CDR3 DNA reads TGTGCCAGCAGCCAAACCAGGGGCAACAATCAGCCCCAGCATTTT. Translating gives CASSQTRGNNQPQHF.

This sequence joins TRBV28 and TRBJ2-6; D is undetermined. V dropped 5 bases and J dropped 4 bases, with 15 bases sitting between them. The germline V gene encodes CDR1 MDHEN and CDR2 SYDVKM. The CDR3 runs to 16 residues. CDR3 nucleotide sequence: TGTGCCAGCAGTCCCAACACCCCTAGGGGGGCCAACGTCCTGACTTTC. It specifies CASSPNTPRGANVLTF.

The J gene is TRBJ2-5, the V gene TRBV7-2, with a weak D call TRBD2 (5 bases). Trimming took 1 base from V and 6 from J, leaving 6 bases between them. Germline V lookup: CDR1 SGHTA, CDR2 FQGNSA. The CDR3 is 12 residues long. CDR3 DNA sequence: TGTGCCAGCAGCTTAGGCGGGCAGACCCAGTACTTC. It is translated as CASSLGGQTQYF.

The genes are TRBV3-1 (or the pseudogene TRBV3-2) and TRBJ2-7; possible D gene TRBD1, 5 bases. V was clipped by 1 base and J by 12 bases, with 16 bases between them. Germline CDR1 LGHDT, CDR2 YNNKEL (reference sequence). The CDR3 consists of 13 residues. This CDR3 is CASSQGPDTERYF. The CDR3 DNA reads as TGTGCCAGCAGCCAAGGACCGGACACCGAAAGGTACTTC.

The gene calls are TRBV28 and TRBJ1-2, with TRBD1 matching 7 bases. V lost 7 bases to trimming and J lost 0 bases; unmatched junction nucleotides: 5. Germline-derived CDR1 and CDR2 are MDHEN and SYDVKM. The CDR3 spans 14 residues. The CDR3 nucleotides are TGTGCCAGCATCCGACAGGGAGCTAACTATGGCTACACCTTC. The encoded protein is CASIRQGANYGYTF.

The CDR3 protein is CAWNPPGGTYNSPLHF. Here the CDR3 DNA reads TGTGCCTGGAATCCCCCGGGGGGAACCTATAATTCACCCCTCCACTTT. This chain links TRBV30 with TRBJ1-6, with D perhaps TRBD1 (5 bases). V was clipped by 4 bases and J by 2 bases, with 15 bases between them. CDR1 is GTSNPN, CDR2 SVGIG, per germline (reference sequence). This CDR3 comprises 16 residues.

The rearrangement uses TRBV27 and TRBJ2-6, with D maybe TRBD1 (6 bases). The CDR3 sequence is 14 residues long. CDR1 and CDR2 (germline): MNHEY, SMNVEV (reference sequence). V shed 6 bases and J shed 0 bases, with 6 bases lying between them. The DNA for the CDR3 is TGTGCCAGCAGAGGGGGCTCTGGGGCCAACGTCCTGACTTTC. Translated, it gives CASRGGSGANVLTF. Combining the CDR3 with reference TRBV27 and TRBJ2-6 gives the whole variable domain EAQVTQNPRYLITVTGKKLTVTCSQNMNHEYMSWYRQDPGLGLRQIYYSMNVEVTDKGDVPEGYKVSRKEKRNFPLILESPSPNQTSLYFCASRGGSGANVLTFGAGSRLTVL.